A single TCR beta chain is shown here with its context. The data originate from a study of control samples from healthy donors and cancer patients. Trimming took 3 bases from V and 9 from J; bases not matched to a gene: 3. Germline V CDR1 and CDR2: SGDLS, YYNGEE. This CDR3 is 14 amino acids long. Repertoires were generated with immunoSEQ multiplex PCR, while TCRdb's copy carries only in-frame clones and drops some. The table includes 150,000 to 200,000 clones, 90% to 95% detected once. The rearrangement uses TRBV9 and TRBJ1-6, with 10 positions matching TRBD1. The source material was blood. The sequence was collected from a woman aged 25 to 45 in good health. CDR3: CASSATGGRSPLHF. The CDR3 DNA reads as TGTGCCAGCAGCGCGACAGGGGGCCGTTCACCCCTCCACTTT.